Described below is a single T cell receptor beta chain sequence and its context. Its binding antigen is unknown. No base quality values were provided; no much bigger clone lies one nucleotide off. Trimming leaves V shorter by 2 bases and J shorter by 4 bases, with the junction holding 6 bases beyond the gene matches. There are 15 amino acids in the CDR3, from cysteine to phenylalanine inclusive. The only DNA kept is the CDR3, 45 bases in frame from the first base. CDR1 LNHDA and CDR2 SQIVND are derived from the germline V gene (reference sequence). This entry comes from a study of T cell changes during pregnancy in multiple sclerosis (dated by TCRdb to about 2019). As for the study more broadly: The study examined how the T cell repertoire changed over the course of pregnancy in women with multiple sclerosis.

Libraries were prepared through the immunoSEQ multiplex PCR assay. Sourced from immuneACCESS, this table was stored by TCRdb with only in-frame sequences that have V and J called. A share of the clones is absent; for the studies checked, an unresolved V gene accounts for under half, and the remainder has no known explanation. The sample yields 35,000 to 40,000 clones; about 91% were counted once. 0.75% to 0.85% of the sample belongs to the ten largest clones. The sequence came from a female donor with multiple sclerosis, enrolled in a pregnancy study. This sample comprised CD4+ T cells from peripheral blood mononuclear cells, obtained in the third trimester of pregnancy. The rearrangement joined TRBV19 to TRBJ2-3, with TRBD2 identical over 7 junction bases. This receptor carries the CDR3 CASSIMAGASDTQYF. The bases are TGTGCCAGTAGTATAATGGCGGGAGCTTCAGATACGCAGTATTTT.